The 10 T cell receptor beta chains in this list originate from one sample, sequenced in a study of cytotoxic CD8 clonotypes in ibrutinib-treated CLL. Here immunoSEQ multiplex PCR was the method, and the copy in TCRdb shows in-frame clones only, minus some. The sample has under 200,000 clones; 84% are singletons. The specimen was PBMCs, collected after 24 months of ibrutinib treatment. These TCRs come from a human donor with chronic lymphocytic leukemia.

V gene TRBV29-1 combines with J gene TRBJ2-5; the D gene is possibly TRBD1 (7 bases). Per germline, CDR1 SQVTM and CDR2 ANQGSEA. The CDR3 loop spans 14 amino acids. Trimming took off 6 bases at V and 0 bases at J, with 14 bases between the two ends. The CDR3 sequence is CSVGGQMYQETQYF. The CDR3 DNA reads TGCAGCGTCGGGGGACAGATGTACCAAGAGACCCAGTACTTC.

This chain joins TRBV30 and TRBJ1-5, with TRBD1 matching 12 bases. Germline V CDR1 and CDR2: GTSNPN, SVGIG (reference sequence). CDR3 length: 18 residues. The J segment lost 1 base and the V segment lost 4 bases, leaving 11 bases of the junction unmatched. Here the CDR3 reads CAWIRRDRGRKSNQPQHF. Here the CDR3 DNA reads TGTGCCTGGATCCGCCGGGACAGGGGGCGTAAAAGCAATCAGCCCCAGCATTTT.

The rearrangement uses TRBV9 and TRBJ1-6, with D perhaps matching TRBD1 (5 bases). The V end was cut by 0 bases, the J end by 0 bases, with 13 bases between. Germline V lookup: CDR1 SGDLS, CDR2 YYNGEE. The CDR3 is 18 residues long. CDR3 residues: CASSVADRTSSYNSPLHF. As DNA, the CDR3 is TGTGCCAGCAGCGTAGCTGACAGAACGAGCTCCTATAATTCACCCCTCCACTTT.

The CDR3 coding sequence is TGTGCCAGCATGGAAGGGACAGGGTGGGACACCGGGGAGCTGTTTTTT. It yields the protein CASMEGTGWDTGELFF. The gene calls are TRBV9 and TRBJ2-2; TRBD1 aligns across 9 bases. The CDR3 has 16 residues. CDR1 is SGDLS and CDR2 is YYNGEE in the germline V gene. After removal of 6 bases from V and 3 bases from J, the junction contained 9 bases not matched to a gene.

The chain is built from TRBV29-1 and TRBJ2-7; possibly TRBD2 for D (5 bases). Germline-derived CDR1 and CDR2 are SQVTM and ANQGSEA. This CDR3 has 10 amino acids. Trimming cost V 4 bases and J 6 bases, with 7 bases left between them. The CDR3 reads CSVAEGEQYF. The CDR3 nucleotides read TGCAGCGTTGCCGAGGGCGAGCAGTACTTC.

The V call is TRBV4-2, the J call TRBJ2-2; 8 positions match TRBD2. V was clipped by 0 bases and J by 6 bases; unmatched bases: 15. Germline CDR1 LGHNA, CDR2 YNFKEQ. The CDR3 consists of 19 residues. CDR3 loop: CASSQDMVTGGPRSGELFF. In DNA, the CDR3 is TGTGCCAGCAGCCAAGATATGGTTACGGGAGGGCCCCGATCCGGGGAGCTGTTTTTT.

The rearrangement joins TRBV7-2 to TRBJ1-5; 9 bases are shared with TRBD1. The CDR3 is 15 amino acids. The germline V gene encodes CDR1 SGHTA and CDR2 FQGNSA. Unmatched junction bases numbered 5, after V lost 3 bases and J lost 5 bases. CDR3 residues: CASSFTGTGYQPQHF. CDR3 DNA sequence: TGTGCCAGCAGCTTTACCGGGACAGGGTATCAGCCCCAGCATTTT.

The chain links TRBV6-6 to TRBJ1-2; possible D gene TRBD1, 6 bases. The CDR3 consists of 15 residues. V dropped 0 bases and J dropped 2 bases, with 10 bases sitting between them. Germline lookup yields CDR1 MNHNY and CDR2 SVGAGI (reference sequence). The CDR3 here is CASSYSQGQNYGYTF. The CDR3 DNA is TGTGCCAGCAGTTACTCCCAGGGGCAAAACTATGGCTACACCTTC.

The CDR3 DNA is TGTGCCAGCAGTTACCAGGGGGCCAATGGCTACACCTTC. This codes for CASSYQGANGYTF. V usage is TRBV6-6 and J usage is TRBJ1-2; 8 bases align to TRBD1. J lost 6 bases, V lost 2 bases, and 2 bases had no gene match. The CDR3 is 13 amino acids. Germline assignment: CDR1 MNHNY and CDR2 SVGAGI (reference sequence).

This clone was found a few times. The chain uses TRBV2 and TRBJ1-5, with D maybe TRBD1 (6 bases). The V end lost 7 bases, the J end lost 2 bases, and 15 bases lay between the germline ends. The V gene's germline CDR1 is SNHLY and CDR2 FYNNEI. The CDR3 has 15 residues. The CDR3, as DNA: TGTGCCAGCAACCAGGGGACTTCGGGCAATCAGCCCCAGCATTTT. This translates into CASNQGTSGNQPQHF.